This passage covers 24 T cell receptor beta chains from one sample sequenced in a study of blood T cell repertoires in COVID-19. Sequenced by immunoSEQ multiplex PCR; TCRdb stores in-frame clones only, minus some. The table lists a few hundred thousand clones, roughly four fifths of them singletons. Sequencing used PBMCs or T cells enriched from blood (not recorded which). Source of these receptors: a man between 45 and 60 years old who had recovered from COVID-19.

The rearrangement links TRBV27 to TRBJ2-1; TRBD1 matches 8 bases. Germline assignment: CDR1 MNHEY and CDR2 SMNVEV (reference sequence). Trimming took 6 bases from V and 6 from J; bases not matched to a gene: 7. This CDR3 has 14 amino acids. The CDR3 here is CASRPGQVTNEQFF. The CDR3 region has the DNA TGTGCCAGCAGACCGGGACAGGTAACCAATGAGCAGTTCTTC.

The rearrangement joins TRBV4-1 to TRBJ1-5; D is ambiguous. This CDR3 contains 14 residues. Trimming removed 0 bases at V and 7 bases at J, with 10 bases between. Germline V gives CDR1 MGHRA, CDR2 YSYEKL. The CDR3 is CASSQDIVRQPQHF. In DNA, the CDR3 is TGCGCCAGCAGCCAAGATATCGTCCGGCAGCCCCAGCATTTT.

This clone was detected once. CDR3 coding DNA: TGTGCCAGTAGCGCATCCCCCGGGACTAGCGGAGCAGATACGCAGTATTTT. The encoded protein is CASSASPGTSGADTQYF. The genes are TRBV19 and TRBJ2-3, with 11 bases lining up with TRBD2. V gave up 6 bases and J gave up 4 bases; unmatched junction bases: 12. Germline CDR1 and CDR2: LNHDA and SQIVND (reference sequence). The CDR3 consists of 17 residues. Drawing the rest from reference TRBV19 and TRBJ2-3, the complete variable domain is DGGITQSPKYLFRKEGQNVTLSCEQNLNHDAMYWYRQDPGQGLRLIYYSQIVNDFQKGDIAEGYSVSREKKESFPLTVTSAQKNPTAFYLCASSASPGTSGADTQYFGPGTRLTVL.

Of note for this clone: The same CDR3 can be traced to other DNA sequences in this sample. The CDR3 reads CASSLGPGDGYTF. The CDR3 region has the DNA TGTGCCAGCAGCTTAGGTCCAGGGGATGGCTACACCTTC. The rearrangement links TRBV7-2 to TRBJ1-2, with D tentatively TRBD1 (6 bases). V lost 1 base to trimming and J lost 6 bases, with 9 bases between them. The CDR3 covers 13 residues. CDR1 and CDR2 (germline): SGHTA, FQGNSA.

This chain uses TRBV27 with TRBJ2-3, with 9 nucleotides matching TRBD2. CDR3 length: 16 residues. With 4 bases clipped from V and 5 bases from J, the junction kept 10 bases outside the gene matches. Germline values: CDR1 MNHEY, CDR2 SMNVEV (reference sequence). The CDR3 loop is CASSSPEAGGGDTQYF. Here the CDR3 DNA reads TGTGCCAGCAGTTCCCCTGAAGCGGGAGGAGGAGATACGCAGTATTTT.

The CDR3 nucleotides are TGTGCCAGTATTCCTACGGACAGGGACACAGATACGCAGTATTTT. Its translation is CASIPTDRDTDTQYF. This chain joins TRBV19 and TRBJ2-3; 8 bases map to TRBD1. The V gene's germline CDR1 is LNHDA and CDR2 SQIVND (reference sequence). CDR3 length equals 15 residues. Trimming took 7 bases from V and 2 from J; bases not matched to a gene: 8.

This chain uses TRBV4-2 with TRBJ1-1, with D possibly TRBD1 on 6 matching bases. The CDR3 extends over 15 amino acids. Trimming stripped 2 bases from V and 1 base from J, with 11 bases between. CDR1 LGHNA and CDR2 YNFKEQ come from the germline V gene. In nucleotides, the CDR3 is TGTGCCAGCAGCCAAATGGGACACCCGAACACTGAAGCTTTCTTT. It codes for CASSQMGHPNTEAFF.

The rearrangement links TRBV28 to TRBJ2-1; 8 bases align to TRBD1. Germline V gene sequence: CDR1 MDHEN, CDR2 SYDVKM. The V gene end was trimmed by 6 bases and the J gene end by 8 bases; junction bases not matched to a gene: 12. This CDR3 contains 15 residues. The chain's CDR3 is CASRGDDRGSYEQFF. Written as DNA, the CDR3 is TGTGCCAGCAGGGGAGATGACAGGGGTTCCTATGAGCAGTTCTTC.

V and J are TRBV7-8 and TRBJ2-5, with a possible D match to TRBD1 (7 bases). This CDR3 region has 16 residues. CDR1 is SGHVS and CDR2 is FQNEAQ in the germline V gene. V was cut by 5 bases and J by 2 bases, with 18 bases left in between. The CDR3 reads CASSLGRQGGQETQYF. Written as DNA, the CDR3 is TGTGCCAGCAGCCTAGGCCGGCAGGGGGGACAAGAGACCCAGTACTTC.

The chain is built from TRBV6-4 and TRBJ1-6, with 10 bases matching TRBD1. Losses at the gene ends were 4 bases for V and 7 bases for J; bases not matched to a gene: 4. The germline CDR1 and CDR2 sequences are MRHNA and SNTAGT. The CDR3 consists of 15 residues. The CDR3 sequence is CASSAGQGGNSPLHF. CDR3 DNA sequence: TGTGCCAGCAGTGCCGGACAGGGGGGCAATTCACCCCTCCACTTT.

The J gene is TRBJ2-1, the V gene TRBV4-1; 10 bases line up with TRBD2. The CDR3 runs to 15 residues. Germline loops: CDR1 MGHRA, CDR2 YSYEKL. J lost 3 bases, V lost 4 bases, and 3 bases had no gene match. CDR3: CASSRSSGSYNEQFF. The CDR3 DNA is TGCGCCAGCAGCCGATCTAGCGGGAGCTACAATGAGCAGTTCTTC.

The gene calls are TRBV3-1 (or the pseudogene TRBV3-2) and TRBJ1-6, with 9 bases fitting TRBD1. This CDR3 is 15 amino acids long. The germline V gene has CDR1 LGHDT and CDR2 YNNKEL (reference sequence). Trimming at V came to 4 bases and at J to 8 bases, leaving 6 bases not matched to a gene. The CDR3 here is CASSPTGGWYSPLHF. The DNA for the CDR3 is TGTGCCAGCAGCCCGACAGGGGGTTGGTATTCACCCCTCCACTTT.

This chain joins TRBV13 and TRBJ1-1; maybe TRBD1 (6 bases). V was cut by 5 bases and J by 3 bases, with 13 bases left in between. This CDR3 is 14 amino acids long. Germline CDR1 and CDR2: PRHDT and FYEKMQ (reference sequence). CDR3 residues: CASSPRGGHTEAFF. The CDR3 region has the DNA TGTGCCAGCAGCCCTCGGGGGGGCCACACTGAAGCTTTCTTT.

Regarding this clone: Other DNA sequences in this sample translate to the same CDR3. The chain uses TRBV7-2 and TRBJ2-7; TRBD1 matches at 9 bases. The CDR3 is 12 amino acids. Germline lookup yields CDR1 SGHTA and CDR2 FQGNSA. The J segment lost 6 bases and the V segment lost 3 bases, leaving 0 bases of the junction unmatched. CDR3 in DNA: TGTGCCAGCAGCTTGGACAGGGGCGAGCAGTACTTC. This encodes CASSLDRGEQYF.

The V call is TRBV28, the J call TRBJ2-1; D is perhaps TRBD2 (6 bases). Germline V gene lookup returns CDR1 MDHEN and CDR2 SYDVKM. V was pared by 7 bases and J by 1 base, with 14 bases between. The CDR3 spans 15 residues. CDR3 sequence: CASISGVGSYNEQFF. The CDR3 DNA follows: TGTGCCAGCATCTCGGGGGTGGGGTCCTACAATGAGCAGTTCTTC.

The gene calls are TRBV6-5 and TRBJ2-7; no definite D call. Germline CDR1 and CDR2: MNHEY and SVGAGI. V gave up 4 bases and J gave up 6 bases, with 7 bases separating them. The CDR3 has 11 amino acids. The CDR3, as DNA: TGTGCCAGCAGTTCTATCCGCGAGCAGTACTTC. This translates into CASSSIREQYF.

The chain is built from TRBV19 and TRBJ2-7; 10 positions agree with TRBD2. Looked up from germline, CDR1 is LNHDA and CDR2 is SQIVND (reference sequence). Germline trimming cut 1 base from V and 3 bases from J; bases unmatched to any gene: 9. This CDR3 comprises 17 residues. CDR3 coding DNA: TGTGCCAGTAGTATAGGTTCCCTAGCGGGGGCTTTCTACGAGCAGTACTTC. Protein: CASSIGSLAGAFYEQYF.

The chain recombines TRBV10-3 with TRBJ2-1; TRBD2 aligns across 8 bases. This CDR3 contains 15 residues. The junction had 9 bases not matched to a gene; V was cut back by 2 bases and J by 9 bases. The V gene's germline CDR1 is ENHRY and CDR2 SYGVKD. The CDR3 region has the DNA TGTGCCATCAGTGAGAGGGGACTAGGGGCGGGTGAGCAGTTCTTC. As protein: CAISERGLGAGEQFF.

The chain combines TRBV15 with TRBJ1-3; D is unclear. This CDR3 has 18 amino acids. The V gene's germline CDR1 is LNHNV and CDR2 YYDKDF (reference sequence). Trimming took off 3 bases at V and 4 bases at J, with 22 bases between the two ends. The CDR3 DNA sequence: TGTGCCACCAGCAGCTCCGGGATCCCTCTTATCTCCGGAAACACCATATATTTT. Its protein is CATSSSGIPLISGNTIYF.

The rearrangement links TRBV18 to TRBJ1-4, with 7 bases fitting TRBD1. The CDR3 runs to 16 residues. CDR1 and CDR2 from the germline V gene are KGHSH and LQKENI. V was clipped by 5 bases and J by 8 bases; unmatched bases: 14. CDR3 bases: TGTGCCAGCTCAAGGGGGACAGCCGGAAGGAAGGAAAAACTGTTTTTT. Translated, it gives CASSRGTAGRKEKLFF.

This clone was counted once. This chain's CDR3 is CASSAGSGETQYF. Written as DNA, the CDR3 is TGTGCCAGCAGCGCAGGGTCGGGAGAGACCCAGTACTTC. The chain employs TRBV7-3 and TRBJ2-5; possibly TRBD1 for D (5 bases). The V end lost 5 bases, the J end lost 4 bases, and 11 bases lay between the germline ends. The germline gives CDR1 SGHTA, CDR2 FQGTGA. The CDR3 consists of 13 residues.

This clone has a handful of counts. The chain has TRBV29-1 and TRBJ2-3; possible D gene TRBD2, 7 bases. Trimming left V 1 base short and J 2 bases short, with 16 bases between. CDR3 size: 16 residues. The V gene's germline CDR1 is SQVTM and CDR2 ANQGSEA. CDR3 in amino acids: CSVEGGLAEYTDTQYF. In DNA form, the CDR3 reads TGCAGCGTTGAAGGGGGGCTAGCGGAATACACAGATACGCAGTATTTT.

This clone was detected a few times. This chain links TRBV29-1 with TRBJ1-1; the D gene is possibly TRBD1 (5 bases). The CDR3 runs to 12 residues. Germline assignment: CDR1 SQVTM and CDR2 ANQGSEA. Trimming cost V 4 bases and J 5 bases, with 11 bases left between them. The CDR3 DNA follows: TGCAGCGTTGGGGACTTTAGAACTGAAGCTTTCTTT. Its protein product is CSVGDFRTEAFF. Supplemented by reference TRBV29-1 and TRBJ1-1, the full variable domain reads SAVISQKPSRDICQRGTSLTIQCQVDSQVTMMFWYRQQPGQSLTLIATANQGSEATYESGFVIDKFPISRPNLTFSTLTVSNMSPEDSSIYLCSVGDFRTEAFFGQGTRLTVV.

The chain carries TRBV7-3 and TRBJ2-1, with 10 bases identical to TRBD2. With 4 bases clipped from V and 5 bases from J, the junction kept 5 bases outside the gene matches. The germline CDR1 and CDR2 sequences are SGHTA and FQGTGA. The CDR3 is made up of 15 amino acids. CDR3 in amino acids: CASSSSSGSHNEQFF. The CDR3 bases are TGTGCCAGCAGCTCGTCTAGCGGGAGCCACAATGAGCAGTTCTTC.